The 2 T cell receptor beta chains below were found in one sample sequenced in a study of shared T cell receptors in the human thymus. Sequenced by immunoSEQ multiplex PCR; TCRdb stores in-frame clones only, minus some. This table holds roughly 500,000 clones, around 78% found once. These sequences were also reported in another study, on human thymus T cells.

Specimen: thymocytes. The source is a boy in the first two years of life with a congenital heart defect.

The chain combines TRBV30 with TRBJ2-7; 7 bases are shared with TRBD1. The CDR3 sequence is 15 residues long. Germline lookup yields CDR1 GTSNPN and CDR2 SVGIG (reference sequence). The trim removed 2 bases at V and 5 bases at J, leaving 12 bases unmatched. CDR3 bases: TGTGCCTGGAGTCCCGCGATTGACAGGGATCACGAGCAGTACTTC. Translating it yields CAWSPAIDRDHEQYF.

V gene TRBV27 combines with J gene TRBJ1-1, with 7 bases identical to TRBD1. This CDR3 region has 18 residues. Germline V CDR1 and CDR2: MNHEY, SMNVEV (reference sequence). With V trimmed by 2 bases and J by 0 bases, 12 bases remained unmatched. CDR3 sequence (DNA): TGTGCCAGCAGTTTAATCTCCCTACAGGGGCGCATGAACACTGAAGCTTTCTTT. Translating gives CASSLISLQGRMNTEAFF.